These 23 T cell receptor beta chains were sequenced from one sample in a study of shared clonotypes between healthy human individuals. TCRdb's copy holds only in-frame clones and misses some; the assay was immunoSEQ multiplex PCR. The data contain around 1.6 million clones, under 99% of them singletons. Input material: naive CD4+ T cells sorted from blood. Subset given: CD45RA+ positively selected. These receptors were obtained from a man in his thirties or forties in good health.

In this sample, this clone turned up a few times. An end of the junction does not agree with germline; a read error may underlie this. This rearrangement joins TRBV20-1 to TRBJ2-3; possibly TRBD2 for D (6 bases). Germline CDR1 and CDR2: DFQATT and SNEGSKA (reference sequence). The length of the CDR3 is 10 residues. The CDR3 is CSARGLIQRF. CDR3 sequence (DNA): TGCAGTGCTCGTGGACTAATTCAGCGTTTT.

This rearrangement joins TRBV6-5 to TRBJ2-7; 8 bases match TRBD2. The ends lost 2 bases at V and 5 bases at J; junction bases unmatched: 8. The length of the CDR3 is 15 residues. Germline loops: CDR1 MNHEY, CDR2 SVGAGI. The CDR3 spells CASSYPGAGEHEQYF. In DNA, the CDR3 is TGTGCCAGCAGTTACCCGGGAGCGGGAGAACACGAGCAGTACTTC.

The V and J genes are TRBV10-3 and TRBJ2-7; D gene uncertain. V was shortened by 7 bases and J by 0 bases, with 10 bases between the two germline ends. This CDR3 spans 13 amino acids. The germline gives CDR1 ENHRY, CDR2 SYGVKD. CDR3 bases: TGTGCCATCAAGGCCCCGAGCTCCTACGAGCAGTACTTC. Protein product: CAIKAPSSYEQYF.

The CDR3: CASRRTSGTYNEQFF. Written as DNA, the CDR3 is TGTGCCAGCAGGAGGACTAGCGGGACATACAATGAGCAGTTCTTC. This chain connects TRBV9 to TRBJ2-1; 12 nucleotides align to TRBD2. Trimming at V came to 5 bases and at J to 4 bases, leaving 4 bases not matched to a gene. The germline V gene has CDR1 SGDLS and CDR2 YYNGEE. The CDR3 is 15 amino acids.

This sequence joins TRBV19 and TRBJ2-1; D call uncertain. V was pared by 1 base and J by 9 bases, with 7 bases between. The CDR3 is made up of 12 amino acids. CDR1 and CDR2 (germline): LNHDA, SQIVND (reference sequence). This CDR3 reads CASSIVSFEQFF. In DNA, the CDR3 is TGTGCCAGTAGTATAGTTAGCTTTGAGCAGTTCTTC.

Points on this clone: Other DNA sequences from this sample encode an identical CDR3 as well. CDR3 DNA sequence: TGCGCCAGCAGCTTAAGGGGGCCCCAGCCCCAGCATTTT. Translation: CASSLRGPQPQHF. This sequence joins TRBV5-1 and TRBJ1-5, with 7 bases that match TRBD1. This CDR3 is built from 13 residues. The J segment lost 7 bases and the V segment lost 2 bases, leaving 3 bases of the junction unmatched. CDR1 and CDR2 from the germline V gene are SGHRS and YFSETQ.

The chain is built from TRBV6-1 and TRBJ2-3; no clear D. The CDR3 sequence is 11 residues long. V was clipped by 7 bases and J by 6 bases, with 8 bases between them. Germline CDR1 MNHNS, CDR2 SASEGT. This chain's CDR3 is CASIFRDTQYF. The CDR3 nucleotides are TGTGCCAGCATTTTCAGGGATACGCAGTATTTT.

The CDR3 spells CASSLQGKSEAFF. In DNA, the CDR3 is TGTGCCAGCAGCCTTCAGGGTAAATCTGAAGCTTTCTTT. The chain carries TRBV7-3 and TRBJ1-1, with a weak D call TRBD1 (5 bases). Trimming cost V 5 bases and J 6 bases, with 13 bases left between them. Germline-derived CDR1 and CDR2 are SGHTA and FQGTGA. This CDR3 is 13 amino acids long.

The chain carries TRBV19 and TRBJ2-2; 10 bases line up with TRBD1. The CDR3 is made up of 16 amino acids. J was trimmed by 8 bases and V by 3 bases; bases with no gene match: 9. CDR1 is LNHDA and CDR2 is SQIVND in the germline V gene (reference sequence). This CDR3 reads CASSMTGGQYGGELFF. As DNA, the CDR3 is TGTGCCAGTAGTATGACAGGGGGCCAATACGGAGGGGAGCTGTTTTTT.

This chain joins TRBV7-2 and TRBJ2-1, with unresolved D. Germline lookup yields CDR1 SGHTA and CDR2 FQGNSA. V gave up 3 bases and J gave up 7 bases, with 13 bases separating them. The CDR3 runs to 14 residues. The CDR3 loop is CASSFSRQSNEQFF. In DNA form, the CDR3 reads TGTGCCAGCAGCTTTAGTAGGCAGTCTAATGAGCAGTTCTTC. The whole variable domain, filled in from reference TRBV7-2 and TRBJ2-1, reads GAGVSQSPSNKVTEKGKDVELRCDPISGHTALYWYRQSLGQGLEFLIYFQGNSAPDKSGLPSDRFSAERTGGSVSTLTIQRTQQEDSAVYLCASSFSRQSNEQFFGPGTRLTVL.

A word on this clone: Other DNA sequences in the sample encode the same CDR3. The chain combines TRBV18 with TRBJ2-3; D not resolved. Germline values: CDR1 KGHSH, CDR2 LQKENI. V shed 1 base and J shed 1 base, with 9 bases lying between them. The CDR3 is 15 residues long. CDR3: CASSPQGSRTDTQYF. CDR3 coding DNA: TGTGCCAGCTCACCACAGGGAAGTCGCACAGATACGCAGTATTTT. Full variable domain (remainder filled in from reference TRBV18 and TRBJ2-3): NAGVMQNPRHLVRRRGQEARLRCSPMKGHSHVYWYRQLPEEGLKFMVYLQKENIIDESGMPKERFSAEFPKEGPSILRIQQVVRGDSAAYFCASSPQGSRTDTQYFGPGTRLTVL.

This chain links TRBV14 with TRBJ1-1; D unclear. The germline gives CDR1 SGHDN, CDR2 FVKESK. The CDR3 is 15 residues long. V gave up 4 bases and J gave up 0 bases, with 12 bases separating them. CDR3 region: CASSPWRLMNTEAFF. In nucleotides, the CDR3 is TGTGCCAGCAGCCCATGGAGGCTGATGAACACTGAAGCTTTCTTT.

The genes are TRBV30 and TRBJ2-6, with 7 bases identical to TRBD1. V was pared by 4 bases and J by 0 bases, with 9 bases of the junction left unmatched. Germline V CDR1 and CDR2: GTSNPN, SVGIG (reference sequence). CDR3 length equals 17 residues. CDR3 protein: CAWTRDRTSSGANVLTF. CDR3 sequence (DNA): TGTGCCTGGACTAGGGACAGAACAAGCTCTGGGGCCAACGTCCTGACTTTC.

The V gene is TRBV18, the J gene TRBJ2-7; 10 bases match TRBD1. The CDR3 contains 15 residues. The germline V gene encodes CDR1 KGHSH and CDR2 LQKENI. Trimming removed 0 bases from V and 4 bases from J; junction bases left unmatched: 3. CDR3 sequence reads: CASSPPTGGLYEQYF. The CDR3 bases are TGTGCCAGCTCACCACCGACAGGGGGCTTGTACGAGCAGTACTTC.

The chain couples TRBV5-1 to TRBJ2-3; tentatively, D is TRBD1 (6 bases). CDR3 size: 16 residues. Germline CDR1 is SGHRS and CDR2 is YFSETQ. V dropped 1 base and J dropped 2 bases, with 14 bases sitting between them. CDR3: CASSLSLTGYTDTQYF. CDR3 sequence (DNA): TGCGCCAGCAGCTTGTCGCTAACAGGGTACACAGATACGCAGTATTTT.

This clone appeared once. The chain carries TRBV5-1 and TRBJ2-5; possibly TRBD2 for D (6 bases). V was cut by 2 bases and J by 0 bases, with 14 bases left in between. Looked up from germline, CDR1 is SGHRS and CDR2 is YFSETQ. This CDR3 contains 16 residues. The CDR3 region has the DNA TGCGCCAGCAGCTTCGGGGGTCGTGAAAACCAAGAGACCCAGTACTTC. Protein sequence: CASSFGGRENQETQYF. Filled out from reference TRBV5-1 and TRBJ2-5, the complete variable domain reads KAGVTQTPRYLIKTRGQQVTLSCSPISGHRSVSWYQQTPGQGLQFLFEYFSETQRNKGNFPGRFSGRQFSNSRSEMNVSTLELGDSALYLCASSFGGRENQETQYFGPGTRLLVL.

Only one count was recorded for this clone. The gene calls are TRBV25-1 and TRBJ1-1, with 7 bases fitting TRBD1. Germline V gives CDR1 MGHDK, CDR2 SYGVNS. J gave up 1 base and V 5 bases, and 13 bases lay outside the gene matches. The CDR3 length is 17 residues. The CDR3 region is CASSPGQTLGKNTEAFF. DNA for the CDR3: TGTGCCAGCAGTCCGGGACAGACCCTGGGCAAGAACACTGAAGCTTTCTTT. Using reference TRBV25-1 and TRBJ1-1 for the parts outside the CDR3, the full variable domain is EADIYQTPRYLVIGTGKKITLECSQTMGHDKMYWYQQDPGMELHLIHYSYGVNSTEKGDLSSESTVSRIRTEHFPLTLESARPSHTSQYLCASSPGQTLGKNTEAFFGQGTRLTVV.

This rearrangement joins TRBV9 to TRBJ2-1; perhaps TRBD2 as D (5 bases). With 0 bases removed from V and 7 bases from J, the gap between germline ends came to 11 bases. CDR3 size: 14 residues. The germline gives CDR1 SGDLS, CDR2 YYNGEE. CDR3 sequence: CASSVGVGRNEQFF. In DNA, the CDR3 is TGTGCCAGCAGCGTAGGGGTAGGGAGAAATGAGCAGTTCTTC. Together with reference TRBV9 and TRBJ2-1, the CDR3 gives the full variable domain: DSGVTQTPKHLITATGQRVTLRCSPRSGDLSVYWYQQSLDQGLQFLIQYYNGEERAKGNILERFSAQQFPDLHSELNLSSLELGDSALYFCASSVGVGRNEQFFGPGTRLTVL.

The chain couples TRBV14 to TRBJ1-1; 7 positions match TRBD1. With V trimmed by 4 bases and J by 3 bases, 5 bases remained unmatched. Germline V gene lookup returns CDR1 SGHDN and CDR2 FVKESK. The CDR3 extends over 14 amino acids. The CDR3 is CASSRDRADTEAFF. The CDR3 DNA follows: TGTGCCAGCAGCCGAGACAGGGCGGACACTGAAGCTTTCTTT.

The J gene is TRBJ1-2, the V gene TRBV9; weak D call: TRBD1 (6 bases). Between the trimmed V and J ends, which lost 4 bases and 5 bases, there was a span of 12 bases. Germline CDR1 is SGDLS and CDR2 is YYNGEE. The CDR3 has 13 residues. CDR3 region: CASSRGASYGYTF. The CDR3 DNA sequence: TGTGCCAGCAGCCGGGGGGCTTCTTATGGCTACACCTTC.

This chain links TRBV29-1 with TRBJ2-1; 8 bases map to TRBD2. The junction had 8 bases not matched to a gene; V was cut back by 3 bases and J by 7 bases. The V gene's germline CDR1 is SQVTM and CDR2 ANQGSEA. The CDR3 runs to 14 residues. As DNA, the CDR3 is TGCAGCGTTGACGGGAGGGTCAGGGAGAATGAGCAGTTCTTC. Encoded protein: CSVDGRVRENEQFF.

The chain is built from TRBV5-1 and TRBJ2-7; 8 nucleotides align to TRBD2. In germline, CDR1 is SGHRS, CDR2 YFSETQ. The ends lost 2 bases at V and 0 bases at J; junction bases unmatched: 7. This CDR3 contains 16 residues. The CDR3: CASSLIAGGFSYEQYF. DNA for the CDR3: TGCGCCAGCAGCTTAATTGCGGGAGGATTCTCCTACGAGCAGTACTTC.

As DNA, the CDR3 is TGCGCCACCAGATGGAGCTCCTACAATGAGCAGTTCTTC. Translation gives CATRWSSYNEQFF. The rearrangement joins TRBV5-1 to TRBJ2-1, with unresolved D. The CDR3 contains 13 residues. Trimming cost V 9 bases and J 0 bases, with 10 bases left between them. Germline loops: CDR1 SGHRS, CDR2 YFSETQ.